The 29 T cell receptor beta chains below come from one sample, sequenced in a study of graft-versus-host responses after intestinal transplantation. Sequencing used immunoSEQ multiplex PCR; TCRdb keeps in-frame clones, though not all of them. Here the sample spans 100,000 to 120,000 clones, 80% to 95% being singletons. These TCRs' antigens remain unknown. The input for sequencing was unstimulated CD8+ T cells sorted from spleen or lymph node cells, taken before intestinal transplant. The receptors stem from a human donor who received an intestinal transplant.

The chain has TRBV10-3 and TRBJ2-1, with D possibly being TRBD2 (5 bases). This CDR3 has 17 residues. With 4 bases removed from V and 7 bases from J, the gap between germline ends came to 23 bases. CDR1 and CDR2 (germline): ENHRY, SYGVKD. As DNA, the CDR3 is TGTGCCATCAGTGTTCTGGGAGTAAATTTTTCGGGGAATGAGCAGTTCTTC. Amino acid sequence: CAISVLGVNFSGNEQFF.

The sample holds one count of this clone. The V call is TRBV7-6, the J call TRBJ2-7; 10 bases agree with TRBD1. CDR3 length equals 15 residues. Germline values: CDR1 SGHVS, CDR2 FNYEAQ. J was trimmed by 4 bases and V by 5 bases; bases with no gene match: 8. In DNA, the CDR3 is TGTGCCAGCAGCCCTGGGACAGGGGACGTGTACGAGCAGTACTTC. Amino acids: CASSPGTGDVYEQYF. Together with reference TRBV7-6 and TRBJ2-7, the CDR3 gives the full variable domain: GAGVSQSPRYKVTKRGQDVALRCDPISGHVSLYWYRQALGQGPEFLTYFNYEAQQDKSGLPNDRFSAERPEGSISTLTIQRTEQRDSAMYRCASSPGTGDVYEQYFGPGTRLTVT.

The chain has TRBV19 and TRBJ1-2; weak D call: TRBD1 (5 bases). The CDR3 sequence is 14 residues long. V was clipped by 5 bases and J by 4 bases, with 14 bases between them. In germline, CDR1 is LNHDA, CDR2 SQIVND (reference sequence). The CDR3 DNA is TGTGCCAGTAGTTCAGGGAGAGGGTTCTATGGCTACACCTTC. Amino acid sequence: CASSSGRGFYGYTF.

Remarks on this clone: Other DNA sequences in this sample translate to the same CDR3. V usage is TRBV27 and J usage is TRBJ2-1, with 8 bases that match TRBD2. Per the germline V gene, CDR1 is MNHEY and CDR2 is SMNVEV (reference sequence). Germline trimming cut 2 bases from V and 4 bases from J; bases unmatched to any gene: 1. The CDR3 extends over 14 amino acids. The CDR3 is CASSLAGGYNEQFF. The CDR3 DNA sequence: TGTGCCAGCAGTTTAGCGGGAGGATACAATGAGCAGTTCTTC.

The chain employs TRBV27 and TRBJ2-3; 12 bases fit TRBD2. Per the germline V gene, CDR1 is MNHEY and CDR2 is SMNVEV (reference sequence). The V and J ends lost 6 bases and 4 bases, in that order; junction bases with no gene match: 5. The CDR3 totals 15 residues. The CDR3 DNA reads TGTGCCAGCAGCCTAGCGGGGGGGGCTCCAGATACGCAGTATTTT. Translation: CASSLAGGAPDTQYF.

This chain links TRBV27 with TRBJ2-1; D possibly corresponds to TRBD2 (5 bases). V was clipped by 2 bases and J by 2 bases, with 7 bases between them. Germline V gives CDR1 MNHEY, CDR2 SMNVEV (reference sequence). This CDR3 is built from 14 residues. CDR3 residues: CASSLGGPYNEQFF. The DNA of the CDR3 is TGTGCCAGCAGTTTAGGCGGGCCCTACAATGAGCAGTTCTTC.

The rearrangement links TRBV7-9 to TRBJ2-1, with unresolved D. Deletions cut 2 bases from V and 2 bases from J, with 13 bases between. The germline V gene encodes CDR1 SEHNR and CDR2 FQNEAQ (reference sequence). This CDR3 has 16 residues. CDR3 loop: CASSLFVGFAYNEQFF. DNA of the CDR3: TGTGCCAGCAGCTTATTTGTGGGATTCGCCTACAATGAGCAGTTCTTC.

The chain is built from TRBV7-9 and TRBJ2-7, with D unresolved. Germline V gene lookup returns CDR1 SEHNR and CDR2 FQNEAQ (reference sequence). CDR3 length: 14 amino acids. Deletions cut 4 bases from V and 3 bases from J, with 13 bases between. In DNA, the CDR3 is TGTGCCAGCAGCTCTGACACTCAATTCTACGAGCAGTACTTC. This codes for CASSSDTQFYEQYF.

The rearrangement links TRBV28 to TRBJ2-7; 8 bases fit TRBD1. The CDR3 has 14 residues. V was clipped by 6 bases and J by 3 bases; unmatched bases: 7. CDR1 is MDHEN and CDR2 is SYDVKM in the germline V gene. The CDR3 sequence: CASSPGTGLYEQYF. The DNA of the CDR3 is TGTGCCAGCAGCCCCGGGACAGGACTCTACGAGCAGTACTTC.

The chain employs TRBV7-8 and TRBJ1-1; unclear D gene. Trimming pared 3 bases from V and 4 bases from J, leaving 9 bases between. This CDR3 has 13 amino acids. Germline assignment: CDR1 SGHVS and CDR2 FQNEAQ. Here the CDR3 reads CASSFGVGTEAFF. The CDR3 region has the DNA TGTGCCAGCAGCTTCGGGGTAGGCACTGAAGCTTTCTTT.

CDR3 DNA sequence: TGTGCCAGCAGCCTGACTGTAGATACGCAGTATTTT. It translates to CASSLTVDTQYF. The V and J genes are TRBV7-9 and TRBJ2-3; D not resolved. Between the trimmed V and J ends, which lost 5 bases and 5 bases, there was a span of 8 bases. Germline V gene lookup returns CDR1 SEHNR and CDR2 FQNEAQ (reference sequence). The CDR3 spans 12 residues.

This chain uses TRBV19 with TRBJ2-2, with 9 bases that match TRBD1. With V trimmed by 10 bases and J by 8 bases, 14 bases remained unmatched. This CDR3 region has 15 residues. The germline CDR1 and CDR2 sequences are LNHDA and SQIVND (reference sequence). CDR3 sequence reads: CATTIPQGAGGELFF. As DNA, the CDR3 is TGTGCCACTACAATCCCACAGGGGGCCGGAGGGGAGCTGTTTTTT.

CDR3 sequence: CAWRTSGEQFF. The CDR3 DNA follows: TGTGCCTGGAGGACTAGCGGGGAGCAGTTCTTC. This sequence joins TRBV30 and TRBJ2-1, with 10 bases matching TRBD2. The germline V gene has CDR1 GTSNPN and CDR2 SVGIG (reference sequence). The ends lost 3 bases at V and 10 bases at J; junction bases unmatched: 0. The CDR3 has 11 amino acids.

The CDR3 region has the DNA TGTGCCAGCAGCCAAGAGGAGATGGATTTCTACAATGAGCAGTTCTTC. Protein: CASSQEEMDFYNEQFF. V gene TRBV4-2 combines with J gene TRBJ2-1; D unresolved. V lost 0 bases to trimming and J lost 3 bases, with 12 bases between them. The CDR3 covers 16 residues. Germline-derived CDR1 and CDR2 are LGHNA and YNFKEQ.

The chain employs TRBV19 and TRBJ2-1, with a weak D call TRBD2 (5 bases). Germline V gene sequence: CDR1 LNHDA, CDR2 SQIVND (reference sequence). V was trimmed by 1 base and J by 10 bases, leaving 8 bases between them. CDR3 size: 12 residues. DNA for the CDR3: TGTGCCAGTAGTATAGGGGAGCGAGAGCAGTTCTTC. As protein: CASSIGEREQFF.

J is TRBJ1-1 and V is TRBV5-6; D call uncertain. Germline CDR1 and CDR2: SGHDT and YYEEEE. The CDR3 covers 14 residues. V gave up 3 bases and J gave up 2 bases, with 11 bases separating them. The CDR3 spells CASSSRWENTEAFF. The CDR3 nucleotides are TGTGCCAGCAGCTCCAGGTGGGAAAACACTGAAGCTTTCTTT. Supplemented by reference TRBV5-6 and TRBJ1-1, the full variable domain reads DAGVTQSPTHLIKTRGQQVTLRCSPKSGHDTVSWYQQALGQGPQFIFQYYEEEERQRGNFPDRFSGHQFPNYSSELNVNALLLGDSALYLCASSSRWENTEAFFGQGTRLTVV.

The V call is TRBV28, the J call TRBJ2-3, with 11 bases that match TRBD2. Germline lookup yields CDR1 MDHEN and CDR2 SYDVKM. The CDR3 covers 19 residues. The ends lost 3 bases at V and 0 bases at J; junction bases unmatched: 11. CDR3 region: CASSFTPLGTSGSTDTQYF. DNA for the CDR3: TGTGCCAGCAGTTTTACGCCACTGGGGACTAGCGGAAGCACAGATACGCAGTATTTT. The full variable domain, in which reference TRBV28 and TRBJ2-3 provide the parts outside the CDR3, is DVKVTQSSRYLVKRTGEKVFLECVQDMDHENMFWYRQDPGLGLRLIYFSYDVKMKEKGDIPEGYSVSREKKERFSLILESASTNQTSMYLCASSFTPLGTSGSTDTQYFGPGTRLTVL.

The chain couples TRBV6-6 to TRBJ2-7; D uncertain. From germline, CDR1 is MNHNY and CDR2 SVGAGI (reference sequence). This CDR3 is built from 15 residues. Trimming cost V 1 base and J 3 bases, with 13 bases left between them. In nucleotides, the CDR3 is TGTGCCAGCAGTTACTTAGGCTCCCGGATCTACGAGCAGTACTTC. It encodes CASSYLGSRIYEQYF.

This chain links TRBV28 with TRBJ1-2; no firm D call. Germline lookup yields CDR1 MDHEN and CDR2 SYDVKM. Trimming removed 7 bases at V and 1 base at J, with 16 bases between. This CDR3 is built from 15 residues. CDR3 sequence (DNA): TGTGCCAGCACCACGACGTTGGGCCTTAACTATGGCTACACCTTC. As protein: CASTTTLGLNYGYTF.

V and J are TRBV13 and TRBJ1-1; TRBD1 matches 7 bases. J lost 4 bases, V lost 4 bases, and 3 bases had no gene match. Germline values: CDR1 PRHDT, CDR2 FYEKMQ (reference sequence). CDR3 length: 13 amino acids. The CDR3 DNA is TGTGCCAGCAGCTCTACAGGGGCCACTGAAGCTTTCTTT. Protein product: CASSSTGATEAFF.

This chain connects TRBV14 to TRBJ2-1; D gene ambiguous. The CDR3 sequence is 15 residues long. Germline assignment: CDR1 SGHDN and CDR2 FVKESK. Between the trimmed V and J ends, which lost 1 base and 4 bases, there was a span of 11 bases. The CDR3 reads CASSQGPPTYNEQFF. In DNA form, the CDR3 reads TGTGCCAGCAGCCAAGGTCCTCCGACTTACAATGAGCAGTTCTTC.

The rearrangement links TRBV30 to TRBJ1-1; possible D gene TRBD1, 5 bases. The CDR3 loop spans 11 amino acids. Germline-derived CDR1 and CDR2 are GTSNPN and SVGIG (reference sequence). V shed 5 bases and J shed 7 bases, with 11 bases lying between them. CDR3 protein: CAWGHGGEAFF. The CDR3 region has the DNA TGTGCCTGGGGCCACGGGGGTGAAGCTTTCTTT.

Written as DNA, the CDR3 is TGTGCCAGCAGTTATACAGGGGCAACTTCCTACGAGCAGTACTTC. Translation gives CASSYTGATSYEQYF. The genes are TRBV27 and TRBJ2-7, with 7 bases aligning to TRBD1. Germline values: CDR1 MNHEY, CDR2 SMNVEV (reference sequence). The V gene end was trimmed by 4 bases and the J gene end by 1 base; junction bases not matched to a gene: 7. This CDR3 contains 15 residues.

The V gene is TRBV2, the J gene TRBJ1-1; 10 nucleotides match TRBD1. V dropped 9 bases and J dropped 5; count of bases not matched to a gene: 6. The germline CDR1 and CDR2 sequences are SNHLY and FYNNEI. The CDR3 sequence is 13 residues long. CDR3: CASQTGGGTEAFF. The DNA for the CDR3 is TGTGCCAGTCAGACAGGGGGCGGGACTGAAGCTTTCTTT. Filled out from reference TRBV2 and TRBJ1-1, the complete variable domain reads EPEVTQTPSHQVTQMGQEVILRCVPISNHLYFYWYRQILGQKVEFLVSFYNNEISEKSEIFDDQFSVERPDGSNFTLKIRSTKLEDSAMYFCASQTGGGTEAFFGQGTRLTVV.

The V and J genes are TRBV1 and TRBJ2-7. TRBV1 is deemed a pseudogene. This CDR3 has 14 amino acids. The CDR3 nucleotides read TGCACCAGCAGCCAAGTGGCCAGCAACTACGAGCAGTACTTC. Its translation: CTSSQVASNYEQYF.

The chain couples TRBV9 to TRBJ2-7; TRBD2 aligns across 13 bases. V gave up 4 bases and J gave up 5 bases; unmatched junction bases: 18. Germline values: CDR1 SGDLS, CDR2 YYNGEE. The CDR3 consists of 19 residues. CDR3 bases: TGTGCCAGCAGCTCCCGGGGGGGGACTAGCGGGATAGGAGGAGACGAGCAGTACTTC. Amino acid sequence: CASSSRGGTSGIGGDEQYF. The full variable domain, rest sourced from reference TRBV9 and TRBJ2-7, is DSGVTQTPKHLITATGQRVTLRCSPRSGDLSVYWYQQSLDQGLQFLIQYYNGEERAKGNILERFSAQQFPDLHSELNLSSLELGDSALYFCASSSRGGTSGIGGDEQYFGPGTRLTVT.

The chain is built from TRBV6-5 and TRBJ1-1; D gene uncertain. The CDR3 is 12 residues long. Germline CDR1 and CDR2: MNHEY and SVGAGI. The germline V and J ends were trimmed by 8 bases and 10 bases, with 17 bases remaining between them. The CDR3 loop reads CASAEEGLPAFF. The CDR3 coding sequence is TGTGCCAGCGCAGAGGAGGGTCTGCCAGCTTTCTTT.

The chain employs TRBV9 and TRBJ2-7; unclear D gene. CDR3 length: 13 residues. The germline gives CDR1 SGDLS, CDR2 YYNGEE. The ends were cut back, 0 bases at V and 6 bases at J, with 10 bases in the middle. The CDR3 reads CASSVGGLGEQYF. Here the CDR3 DNA reads TGTGCCAGCAGCGTAGGTGGTCTAGGCGAGCAGTACTTC.

The chain has TRBV5-1 and TRBJ2-3; 9 nucleotides line up with TRBD2. V gave up 1 base and J gave up 0 bases; unmatched junction bases: 3. CDR1 is SGHRS and CDR2 is YFSETQ in the germline V gene. The CDR3 spans 16 residues. The CDR3 nucleotides are TGCGCCAGCAGCTTGTGGCTAGCGGGAAGCACAGATACGCAGTATTTT. This translates into CASSLWLAGSTDTQYF.